The clone carrying this TCR beta chain has more than one count but fewer than ten. These data belong to a study of neurological immune-mediated disorders. TCRdb recomputed calls from the 5' RACE reads with MiXCR, one row per CDR3 protein. The sample lists about 65,000 distinct CDR3 sequences, 3.5% to 5% seen once, with under 3% in the top ten. The sample was PBMCs. The sequence derives from a middle-aged man with multiple sclerosis.

This CDR3 reads CASSFQATRTEAFF. The CDR3 coding sequence is TGTGCCAGCAGCTTTCAGGCAACCCGGACTGAAGCTTTCTTT. The V gene is TRBV7-2, the J gene TRBJ1-1; D ambiguous. Deletions cut 3 bases from V and 5 bases from J, with 13 bases between. The CDR3 length is 14 residues. CDR1 and CDR2 (germline): SGHTA, FQGNSA.